Each of the 18 T cell receptor beta chains below was sequenced from the same sample in a study of blood T cell repertoires in COVID-19. TCRdb's table, derived via immunoSEQ multiplex PCR, lists solely in-frame clones and lacks some. This sample yields 200,000 to 300,000 clones, of which 70% to 90% are seen a single time; about 2% belongs to the top ten. Sequenced: peripheral blood. All receptors come from a man aged 30 to 39 with active or convalescent COVID-19.

The V gene is TRBV6-5, the J gene TRBJ1-6, with D perhaps matching TRBD1 (6 bases). The CDR3 spans 14 residues. Germline loops: CDR1 MNHEY, CDR2 SVGAGI. Trimming took off 6 bases at V and 9 bases at J, with 15 bases between the two ends. In DNA, the CDR3 is TGTGCCAGCAGCACACAGGGTTTTCGTTCACCCCTCCACTTT. As protein: CASSTQGFRSPLHF.

The CDR3 here is CASSQRRGNYGYTF. CDR3 sequence (DNA): TGCGCCAGCAGCCAGAGACGGGGGAACTATGGCTACACCTTC. This chain connects TRBV4-1 to TRBJ1-2; D possibly corresponds to TRBD1 (5 bases). The CDR3 length is 14 residues. V was pared by 3 bases and J by 2 bases, with 10 bases between. Germline CDR1 reads MGHRA; CDR2 reads YSYEKL.

This clone was seen just once. This chain connects TRBV29-1 to TRBJ2-5; TRBD2 might be the D (6 bases). CDR3 size: 12 residues. V lost 7 bases and J 3 bases, leaving 12 bases between the germline ends. Germline CDR1 reads SQVTM; CDR2 reads ANQGSEA. The CDR3 DNA is TGCAGCGGAACCGGGACTGAAGAGACCCAGTACTTC. This translates into CSGTGTEETQYF.

The V gene is TRBV7-2, the J gene TRBJ1-5; D remains ambiguous. Trimming left V 1 base short and J 0 bases short, with 7 bases between. This CDR3 has 15 amino acids. Germline lookup yields CDR1 SGHTA and CDR2 FQGNSA. In DNA form, the CDR3 reads TGTGCCAGCAGCTTAGAGACACGTAGCAATCAGCCCCAGCATTTT. Amino acids: CASSLETRSNQPQHF.

The chain combines TRBV4-1 with TRBJ2-7; a weak D match, TRBD1 (5 bases). Trimming pared 4 bases from V and 2 bases from J, leaving 15 bases between. The CDR3 sequence is 15 residues long. Germline V gene sequence: CDR1 MGHRA, CDR2 YSYEKL. Written as DNA, the CDR3 is TGCGCCAGCAGCCTCACAGGCCGTGAGACCTACGAGCAGTACTTC. Amino acid sequence: CASSLTGRETYEQYF.

V and J are TRBV19 and TRBJ1-5; D is unresolved. Germline values: CDR1 LNHDA, CDR2 SQIVND (reference sequence). The CDR3 spans 13 residues. V lost 4 bases, J lost 5 bases, and 9 bases lay in between. The CDR3 loop reads CASSTTSDQPQHF. Written as DNA, the CDR3 is TGTGCCAGTAGTACGACGAGCGATCAGCCCCAGCATTTT. The entire variable domain, with the rest obtained from reference TRBV19 and TRBJ1-5, is as follows: DGGITQSPKYLFRKEGQNVTLSCEQNLNHDAMYWYRQDPGQGLRLIYYSQIVNDFQKGDIAEGYSVSREKKESFPLTVTSAQKNPTAFYLCASSTTSDQPQHFGDGTRLSIL.

The table lists this clone with a few counts. This chain's CDR3 is CASSLFGEGGLVYEQYF. DNA of the CDR3: TGTGCCAGCAGCTTATTTGGGGAAGGGGGCCTCGTCTACGAGCAGTACTTC. The chain joins TRBV11-2 to TRBJ2-7, with 7 bases aligning to TRBD1. Germline V CDR1 and CDR2: SGHAT, FQNNGV. Trimming took 2 bases from V and 3 from J; bases not matched to a gene: 13. The CDR3 length is 17 residues.

The chain is built from TRBV9 and TRBJ1-2; D not resolved. The CDR3 totals 12 residues. V was clipped by 5 bases and J by 9 bases, with 14 bases between them. Germline V gene lookup returns CDR1 SGDLS and CDR2 YYNGEE. As DNA, the CDR3 is TGTGCCAGCAGAGATCGGGGTGGCCGCTACACCTTC. Translation gives CASRDRGGRYTF.

This rearrangement joins TRBV30 to TRBJ1-3; TRBD1 might be the D (5 bases). This CDR3 is 14 amino acids long. V was pared by 4 bases and J by 0 bases, with 10 bases between. Germline assignment: CDR1 GTSNPN and CDR2 SVGIG (reference sequence). The CDR3 DNA reads TGTGCCTGGAAAAGACAGAGCTCTGGAAACACCATATATTTT. It specifies CAWKRQSSGNTIYF.

The chain joins TRBV5-5 to TRBJ1-1, with D unresolved. V was shortened by 4 bases and J by 10 bases, with 17 bases between the two germline ends. The CDR3 loop spans 13 amino acids. Germline-derived CDR1 and CDR2 are SGHKS and YYEKEE (reference sequence). The CDR3 sequence: CASSQSVAGGAFF. The CDR3 region has the DNA TGTGCCAGCAGCCAGTCGGTAGCGGGTGGAGCTTTCTTT.

This chain links TRBV6-5 with TRBJ1-1, with 9 bases lining up with TRBD1. The CDR3 sequence is 13 residues long. V lost 8 bases, J lost 1 base, and 2 bases stayed unmatched. The germline V gene has CDR1 MNHEY and CDR2 SVGAGI. DNA for the CDR3: TGTGCCAGCGAGGACAGGGGGAACACTGAAGCTTTCTTT. This sequence encodes CASEDRGNTEAFF.

This clone has just a few counts. The chain uses TRBV18 and TRBJ1-1; a possible D gene is TRBD1 (5 bases). The CDR3 has 13 amino acids. Trimming stripped 0 bases from V and 6 bases from J, with 8 bases between. CDR1 KGHSH and CDR2 LQKENI come from the germline V gene. The CDR3 loop reads CASSPPTESEAFF. The CDR3 DNA follows: TGTGCCAGCTCACCACCGACAGAATCTGAAGCTTTCTTT. The variable domain in full, with the rest retrieved from reference TRBV18 and TRBJ1-1, is NAGVMQNPRHLVRRRGQEARLRCSPMKGHSHVYWYRQLPEEGLKFMVYLQKENIIDESGMPKERFSAEFPKEGPSILRIQQVVRGDSAAYFCASSPPTESEAFFGQGTRLTVV.

The rearrangement links TRBV3-1 (or the pseudogene TRBV3-2) to TRBJ2-7; D is undetermined. The CDR3 spans 14 residues. Germline CDR1 is LGHDT and CDR2 is YNNKEL (reference sequence). V dropped 3 bases and J dropped 3 bases, with 12 bases sitting between them. The CDR3 sequence is CASSHGPADYEQYF. CDR3 DNA: TGTGCCAGCAGCCACGGCCCCGCGGACTACGAGCAGTACTTC.

The chain carries TRBV4-1 and TRBJ1-5; D gene ambiguous. This CDR3 spans 18 amino acids. V was trimmed by 1 base and J by 8 bases, leaving 24 bases between them. Germline-derived CDR1 and CDR2 are MGHRA and YSYEKL. CDR3 bases: TGCGCCAGCAGCCAAGTCGGAGGTGGGGAGCCCTCCGAAAAGCCCCAGCATTTT. This gives the protein CASSQVGGGEPSEKPQHF.

This rearrangement joins TRBV19 to TRBJ1-4; a weak D match, TRBD1 (6 bases). The V end was cut by 0 bases, the J end by 8 bases, with 16 bases between. This CDR3 has 16 amino acids. CDR1 and CDR2 (germline): LNHDA, SQIVND (reference sequence). The CDR3 reads CASSIDSWGGLEKLFF. As DNA, the CDR3 is TGTGCCAGTAGTATAGACAGTTGGGGGGGCCTCGAAAAACTGTTTTTT.

The chain uses TRBV6-2 or TRBV6-3 and TRBJ1-1; D might be TRBD1 (6 bases). This CDR3 is built from 15 residues. V was trimmed by 8 bases and J by 2 bases, leaving 18 bases between them. Germline lookup yields CDR1 MNHEY and CDR2 SVGEGT. CDR3 loop: CASRLGGAHNTEAFF. The CDR3 DNA sequence: TGTGCCAGCCGCCTTGGGGGGGCGCATAACACTGAAGCTTTCTTT.

The chain joins TRBV30 to TRBJ1-2, with 9 bases aligning to TRBD1. Germline CDR1 reads GTSNPN; CDR2 reads SVGIG (reference sequence). Losses at the gene ends were 0 bases for V and 5 bases for J; bases not matched to a gene: 16. The CDR3 contains 18 residues. The CDR3 reads CAWSVPAGGTGGRYGYTF. The DNA for the CDR3 is TGTGCCTGGAGTGTACCGGCCGGGGGAACAGGGGGCCGGTATGGCTACACCTTC.

DNA of the CDR3: TGTGCCAGCAGCTTAGCGGGGTATGACTTCAAGGCGCAGTATTTT. Translating gives CASSLAGYDFKAQYF. The chain combines TRBV27 with TRBJ2-3; 8 bases align to TRBD2. The CDR3 has 15 residues. The J segment lost 10 bases and the V segment lost 6 bases, leaving 15 bases of the junction unmatched. Germline CDR1 and CDR2: MNHEY and SMNVEV (reference sequence).